This TCR beta chain was sequenced in a study of cytomegalovirus exposure and HLA in healthy donors. A few counts support this clone. The CDR3 runs 14 residues. Germline V gene lookup returns CDR1 SGHRS and CDR2 YFSETQ. Trimming pared 0 bases from V and 5 bases from J, leaving 9 bases between. Primers: 60 Vbeta forward and 13 Jbeta reverse. Assay used: immunoSEQ multiplex PCR; TCRdb lists only in-frame clones, some missing. The sample lists roughly 120,000 clones, approximately 69% occurring once. The sequence derives from a woman aged 45-65 years in good health and CMV-seropositive. V and J are TRBV5-1 and TRBJ2-1, with D possibly being TRBD2 (5 bases). The sequenced sample was PBMCs. The CDR3 nucleotides are TGCGCCAGCAGCTTGGATCGGGGAAACAATGAGCAGTTCTTC. It is translated as CASSLDRGNNEQFF.